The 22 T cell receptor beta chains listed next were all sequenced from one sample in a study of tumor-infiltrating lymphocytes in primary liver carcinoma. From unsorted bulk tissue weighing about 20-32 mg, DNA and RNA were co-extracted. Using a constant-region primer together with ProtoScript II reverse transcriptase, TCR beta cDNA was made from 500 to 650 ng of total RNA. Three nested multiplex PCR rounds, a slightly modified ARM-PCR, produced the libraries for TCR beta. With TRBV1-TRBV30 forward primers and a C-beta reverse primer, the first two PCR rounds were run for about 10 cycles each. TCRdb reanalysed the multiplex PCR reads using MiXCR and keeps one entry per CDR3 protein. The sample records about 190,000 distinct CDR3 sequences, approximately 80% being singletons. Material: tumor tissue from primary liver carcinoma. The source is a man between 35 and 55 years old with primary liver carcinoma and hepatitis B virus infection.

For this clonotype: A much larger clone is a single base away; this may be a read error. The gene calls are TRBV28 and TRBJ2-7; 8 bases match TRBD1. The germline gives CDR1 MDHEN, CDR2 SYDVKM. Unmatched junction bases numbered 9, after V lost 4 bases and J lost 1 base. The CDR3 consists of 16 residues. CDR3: CASSSTRTGMSYEQYF. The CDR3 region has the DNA TGTGCCAGCAGTTCAACCAGGACAGGGATGTCCTACGAGCAGTACTTC.

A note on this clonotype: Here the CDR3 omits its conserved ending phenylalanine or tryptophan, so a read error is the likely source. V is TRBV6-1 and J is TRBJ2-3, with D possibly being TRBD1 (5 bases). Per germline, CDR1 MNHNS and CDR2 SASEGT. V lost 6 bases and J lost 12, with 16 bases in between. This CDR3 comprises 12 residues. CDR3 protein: CASSATGVTQYL. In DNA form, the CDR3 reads TGTGCCAGCAGCGCCACAGGAGTTACACAGTATCTT.

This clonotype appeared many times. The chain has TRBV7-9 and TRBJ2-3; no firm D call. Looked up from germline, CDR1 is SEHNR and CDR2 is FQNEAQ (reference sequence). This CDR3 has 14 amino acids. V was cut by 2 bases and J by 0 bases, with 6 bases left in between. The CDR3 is CASSLPPSTDTQYF. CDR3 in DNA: TGTGCCAGCAGCTTACCCCCAAGCACAGATACGCAGTATTTT.

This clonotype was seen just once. The CDR3 region has the DNA TGCGCCAGCAGCCTCGGGACAGGGGCCCTGGACATTGAAGCTTTCTTT. This translates into CASSLGTGALDIEAFF. V gene TRBV4-1 combines with J gene TRBJ1-1, with 10 bases aligning to TRBD1. Losses at the gene ends were 4 bases for V and 7 bases for J; bases not matched to a gene: 12. The germline V gene encodes CDR1 MGHRA and CDR2 YSYEKL. The CDR3 extends over 16 amino acids.

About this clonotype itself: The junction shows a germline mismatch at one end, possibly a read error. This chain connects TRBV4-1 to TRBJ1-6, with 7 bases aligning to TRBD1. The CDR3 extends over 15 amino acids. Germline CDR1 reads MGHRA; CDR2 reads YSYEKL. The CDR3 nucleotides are TGCGCCAGCAGCCAAGATAGCACAGGGGATTCACTCCTCCACTTT. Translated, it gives CASSQDSTGDSLLHF.

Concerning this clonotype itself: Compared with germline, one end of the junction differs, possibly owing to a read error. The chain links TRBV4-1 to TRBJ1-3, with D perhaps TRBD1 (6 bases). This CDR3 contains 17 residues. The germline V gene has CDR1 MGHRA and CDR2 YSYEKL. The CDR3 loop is CASSQLRTACSGNTIHF. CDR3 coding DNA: TGCGCCAGCAGCCAACTAAGGACAGCATGTTCTGGAAACACCATACATTTT.

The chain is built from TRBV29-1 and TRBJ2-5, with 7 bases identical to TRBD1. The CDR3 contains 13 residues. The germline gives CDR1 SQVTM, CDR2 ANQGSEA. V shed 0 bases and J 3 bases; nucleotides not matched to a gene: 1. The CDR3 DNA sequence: TGCAGCGTTGAAGAAGGGGGCGAAGAGACCCAGTACTTC. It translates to CSVEEGGEETQYF.

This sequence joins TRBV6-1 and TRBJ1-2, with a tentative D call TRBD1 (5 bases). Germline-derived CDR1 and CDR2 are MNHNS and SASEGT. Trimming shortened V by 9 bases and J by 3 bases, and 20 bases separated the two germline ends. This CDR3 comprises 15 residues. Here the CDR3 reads CARSVVGGADYGYTF. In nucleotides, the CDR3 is TGTGCCAGATCAGTGGTGGGGGGTGCCGACTATGGCTACACCTTC.

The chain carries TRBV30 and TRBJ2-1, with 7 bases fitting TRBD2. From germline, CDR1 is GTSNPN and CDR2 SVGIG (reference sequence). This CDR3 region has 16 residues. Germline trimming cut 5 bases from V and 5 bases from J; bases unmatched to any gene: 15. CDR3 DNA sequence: TGTGCCTGGTATGTCAGGACTAGTGGGCTTAACAATGAGCAGTTCTTC. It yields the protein CAWYVRTSGLNNEQFF.

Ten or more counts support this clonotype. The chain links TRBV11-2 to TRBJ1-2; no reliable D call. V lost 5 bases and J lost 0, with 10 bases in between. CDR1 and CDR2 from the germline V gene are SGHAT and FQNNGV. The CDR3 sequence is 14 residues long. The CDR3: CASSHPGANYGYTF. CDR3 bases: TGTGCCAGCAGCCACCCCGGGGCTAACTATGGCTACACCTTC.

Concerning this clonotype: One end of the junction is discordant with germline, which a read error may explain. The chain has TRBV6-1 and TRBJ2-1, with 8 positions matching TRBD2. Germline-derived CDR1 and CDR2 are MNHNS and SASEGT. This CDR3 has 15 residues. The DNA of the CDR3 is TGTACCAGCAGTCCTCGGACTAGCAGGAGTCATGAGCAGTTCTTC. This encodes CTSSPRTSRSHEQFF.

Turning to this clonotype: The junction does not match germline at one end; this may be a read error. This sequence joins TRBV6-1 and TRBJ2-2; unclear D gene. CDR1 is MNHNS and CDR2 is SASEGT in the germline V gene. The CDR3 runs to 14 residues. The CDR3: CANSQSVNTGELFF. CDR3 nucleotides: TGTGCCAACAGTCAATCAGTGAACACCGGGGAGCTGTTTTTT.

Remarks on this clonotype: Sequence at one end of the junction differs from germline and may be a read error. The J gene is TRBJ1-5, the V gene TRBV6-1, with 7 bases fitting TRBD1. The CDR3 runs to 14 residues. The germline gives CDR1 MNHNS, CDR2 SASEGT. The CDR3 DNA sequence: TGTGACAGCAGCCCCTCACAGGGGAAGCGGCCCCAGCATTTT. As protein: CDSSPSQGKRPQHF.

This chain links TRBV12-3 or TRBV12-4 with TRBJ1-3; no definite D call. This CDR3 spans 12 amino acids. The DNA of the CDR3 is TGTGTCATCAGTTTACAAAGAAACACCATATATTTT. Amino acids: CVISLQRNTIYF.

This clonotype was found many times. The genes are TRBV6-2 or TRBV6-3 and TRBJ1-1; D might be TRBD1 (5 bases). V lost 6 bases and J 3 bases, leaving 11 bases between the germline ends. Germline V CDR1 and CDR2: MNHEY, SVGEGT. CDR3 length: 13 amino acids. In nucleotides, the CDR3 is TGTGCCAGCAGCCCCGACAGCCACACTGAAGCTTTCTTT. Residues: CASSPDSHTEAFF.

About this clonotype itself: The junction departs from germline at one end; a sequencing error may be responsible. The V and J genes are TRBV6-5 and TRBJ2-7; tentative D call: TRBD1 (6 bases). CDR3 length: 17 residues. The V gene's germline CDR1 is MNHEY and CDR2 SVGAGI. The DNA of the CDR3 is TGTGCCACCAGCCCTACACTTGGGGGCGATGGGTCCTACGAGCAATACTTC. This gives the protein CATSPTLGGDGSYEQYF.

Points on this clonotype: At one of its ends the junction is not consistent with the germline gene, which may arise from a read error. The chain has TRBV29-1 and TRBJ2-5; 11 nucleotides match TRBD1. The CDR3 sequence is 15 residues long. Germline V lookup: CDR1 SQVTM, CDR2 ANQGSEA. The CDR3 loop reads CSVEADRGRAETQHF. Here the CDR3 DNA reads TGCAGCGTTGAGGCGGACAGGGGGCGAGCAGAGACCCAGCATTTC. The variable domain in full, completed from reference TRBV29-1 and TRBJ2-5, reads SAVISQKPSRDICQRGTSLTIQCQVDSQVTMMFWYRQQPGQSLTLIATANQGSEATYESGFVIDKFPISRPNLTFSTLTVSNMSPEDSSIYLCSVEADRGRAETQHFGPGTRLLVL.

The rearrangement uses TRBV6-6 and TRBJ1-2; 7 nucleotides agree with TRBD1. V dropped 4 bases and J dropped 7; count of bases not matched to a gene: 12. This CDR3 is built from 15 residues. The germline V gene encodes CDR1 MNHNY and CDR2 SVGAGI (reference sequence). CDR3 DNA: TGTGCCAGCAGTTCCGACGATGGGACAGACTGTGGCTACACCTTC. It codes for CASSSDDGTDCGYTF.

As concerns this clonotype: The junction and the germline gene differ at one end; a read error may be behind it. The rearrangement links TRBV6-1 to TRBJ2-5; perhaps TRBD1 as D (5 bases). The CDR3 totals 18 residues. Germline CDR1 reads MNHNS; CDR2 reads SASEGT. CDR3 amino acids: CASSENLIGAAVGETQYF. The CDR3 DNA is TGTGCCAGCAGTGAAAATTTAATTGGGGCGGCCGTTGGAGAGACCCAGTATTTC.

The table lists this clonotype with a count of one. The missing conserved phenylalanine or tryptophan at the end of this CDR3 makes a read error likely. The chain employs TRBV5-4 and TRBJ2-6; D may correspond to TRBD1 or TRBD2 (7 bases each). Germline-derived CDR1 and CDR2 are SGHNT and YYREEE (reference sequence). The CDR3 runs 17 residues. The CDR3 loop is CANSGDRVASGANVLTL. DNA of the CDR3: TGTGCCAACAGCGGGGACAGAGTGGCCTCTGGGGCCAACGTCCTGACTTTA.

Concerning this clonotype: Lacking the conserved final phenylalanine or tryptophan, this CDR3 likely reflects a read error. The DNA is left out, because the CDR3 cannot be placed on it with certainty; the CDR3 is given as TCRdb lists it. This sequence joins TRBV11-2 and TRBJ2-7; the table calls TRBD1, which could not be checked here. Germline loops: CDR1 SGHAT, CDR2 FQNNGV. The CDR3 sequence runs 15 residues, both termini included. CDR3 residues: CASSLQWTGENEKYS.

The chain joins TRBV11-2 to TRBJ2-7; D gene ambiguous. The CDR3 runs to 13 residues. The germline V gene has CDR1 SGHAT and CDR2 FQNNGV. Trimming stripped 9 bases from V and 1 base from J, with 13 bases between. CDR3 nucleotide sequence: TGTGCCAGAGGCCCTCGACAATCCTACGAGCAGTACTTC. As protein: CARGPRQSYEQYF.